The 13 T cell receptor beta chains below come from one sample, sequenced in a study of CD8+CD57+ T cells in acquired aplastic anemia. Findings of the study overall: Against the total CD4+ and CD8+ pools, patient CD8+CD57+ cells had lower diversity.

For these TCRs, the target antigens are not known. It was patients with CD8+CD57+ cell expansion by flow cytometry who were chosen for sequencing. Genomic DNA acted as the template from which TCR beta VDJ combination and CDR3 sequence profiling were carried out. TCRdb reanalysed the reads using MiXCR and keeps one entry per CDR3 protein. The sample includes approximately 21,000 distinct CDR3 sequences, about two fifths of them seen just once. The sequenced material came from CD8+CD57+ T cells sorted from PBMCs. Subset described: bead-enriched CD8+CD57+ effector memory T cells from SAA patients. These receptors were collected from a human donor with aplastic anemia.

The chain couples TRBV13 to TRBJ2-3, with a tentative D call TRBD2 (6 bases). V was cut by 2 bases and J by 6 bases, with 15 bases left in between. Germline loops: CDR1 PRHDT, CDR2 FYEKMQ (reference sequence). The CDR3 spans 15 residues. CDR3 nucleotides: TGTGCCAGCAGCTTAAGTCTAGCGCCGAGGGATACGCAGTATTTT. It translates to CASSLSLAPRDTQYF.

The rearrangement joins TRBV19 to TRBJ1-3; D not resolved. The V end was cut by 7 bases, the J end by 0 bases, with 16 bases between. Germline CDR1 reads LNHDA; CDR2 reads SQIVND (reference sequence). This CDR3 spans 16 amino acids. DNA for the CDR3: TGTGCCAGTACAGTCATTCCCTACCGCTCTGGAAACACCATATATTTT. Translated: CASTVIPYRSGNTIYF.

The rearrangement uses TRBV20-1 and TRBJ1-1; D possibly corresponds to TRBD1 (6 bases). This CDR3 contains 13 residues. V lost 3 bases and J lost 1, with 9 bases in between. Germline V gene data show CDR1 as DFQATT and CDR2 as SNEGSKA (reference sequence). The CDR3, as DNA: TGCAGTGCTAGGACGGACAGGAACACTGAAGCTTTCTTT. This encodes CSARTDRNTEAFF.

Of note for this clonotype: The junction and the germline gene differ at one end; a read error may be behind it. The chain couples TRBV7-6 to TRBJ2-2; TRBD1 is a possible D gene (6 bases). CDR3 length: 13 residues. Per germline, CDR1 SGHVS and CDR2 FNYEAQ. This CDR3 reads CASSPQGTGELFF. CDR3 bases: TGTGCTAGCAGCCCGCAGGGGACCGGGGAGCTGTTTTTT. Full variable domain (rest looked up from reference TRBV7-6 and TRBJ2-2): GAGVSQSPRYKVTKRGQDVALRCDPISGHVSLYWYRQALGQGPEFLTYFNYEAQQDKSGLPNDRFSAERPEGSISTLTIQRTEQRDSAMYRCASSPQGTGELFFGEGSRLTVL.

Only a few counts were recorded for this clonotype. The J gene is TRBJ1-6, the V gene TRBV7-9; TRBD1 is a possible D gene (5 bases). In germline, CDR1 is SEHNR, CDR2 FQNEAQ (reference sequence). The length of the CDR3 is 13 residues. Trimming took 5 bases from V and 10 from J, leaving 12 bases between them. CDR3 in DNA: TGTGCCAGCAGCGGACAATCGAGATCACCCCTCCACTTT. This gives the protein CASSGQSRSPLHF.

The chain recombines TRBV6-1 with TRBJ1-1; D call uncertain. V lost 6 bases to trimming and J lost 1 base, with 9 bases between them. CDR1 is MNHNS and CDR2 is SASEGT in the germline V gene. CDR3 size: 13 residues. The CDR3: CASSWEPNTEAFF. In DNA form, the CDR3 reads TGTGCCAGCAGCTGGGAGCCGAACACTGAAGCTTTCTTT.

The chain joins TRBV6-5 to TRBJ1-2; the match to TRBD1 covers 8 bases. V lost 5 bases, J lost 3 bases, and 5 bases stayed unmatched. The V gene's germline CDR1 is MNHEY and CDR2 SVGAGI. CDR3 length: 14 residues. The CDR3: CASSPGTGYYGYTF. The CDR3, as DNA: TGTGCCAGCAGTCCCGGGACAGGATACTATGGCTACACCTTC.

This clonotype has only a few counts. The chain employs TRBV10-3 and TRBJ2-1; 9 bases match TRBD2. The CDR3 has 14 residues. The V and J ends lost 7 bases and 5 bases, in that order; junction bases with no gene match: 6. The germline V gene encodes CDR1 ENHRY and CDR2 SYGVKD. CDR3 nucleotides: TGTGCCATCAAATCCCTAGCGGGGAACAATGAGCAGTTCTTC. It encodes CAIKSLAGNNEQFF.

There are many counts of this clonotype. The gene calls are TRBV7-9 and TRBJ1-1; 10 nucleotides line up with TRBD1. Germline CDR1 reads SEHNR; CDR2 reads FQNEAQ (reference sequence). V shed 5 bases and J 6 bases; nucleotides not matched to a gene: 30. The CDR3 runs to 22 residues. This chain's CDR3 is CASSPIHREQVAGQGYPPEAFF. The CDR3 DNA reads TGTGCCAGCAGCCCCATTCATAGGGAACAGGTTGCGGGACAGGGGTACCCCCCTGAAGCTTTCTTT.

The chain carries TRBV30 and TRBJ1-1, with D unclear. The germline V gene encodes CDR1 GTSNPN and CDR2 SVGIG (reference sequence). The CDR3 contains 11 residues. Trimming took 4 bases from V and 2 from J, leaving 5 bases between them. This chain's CDR3 is CAWMVNTEAFF. The CDR3 coding sequence is TGTGCCTGGATGGTTAACACTGAAGCTTTCTTT.

CDR3 loop: CASSKQGGGNQPQHF. The CDR3 coding sequence is TGTGCCAGCAGCAAACAGGGTGGGGGCAATCAGCCCCAGCATTTT. This sequence joins TRBV6-5 and TRBJ1-5, with TRBD1 as a possible D gene (6 bases). CDR1 is MNHEY, CDR2 SVGAGI, per germline. V lost 6 bases and J 2 bases, leaving 14 bases between the germline ends. The CDR3 covers 15 residues.

In its sample, this clonotype was seen many times. The CDR3 DNA reads as TGTGCCAGCAGTTGGGTAGCGGGCCTCACAGATACGCAGTATTTT. Its translation: CASSWVAGLTDTQYF. This sequence joins TRBV12-3 or TRBV12-4 and TRBJ2-3, with 7 bases matching TRBD2. V gave up 4 bases and J gave up 2 bases; unmatched junction bases: 6. This CDR3 has 15 amino acids.

The chain employs TRBV20-1 and TRBJ1-4; D ambiguous. V dropped 6 bases and J dropped 4 bases, with 15 bases sitting between them. Germline V gene data show CDR1 as DFQATT and CDR2 as SNEGSKA (reference sequence). The CDR3 has 14 amino acids. The CDR3 nucleotides read TGCAGTGCCAACCTGATGGGCCTTAATGAAAAACTGTTTTTT. It is translated as CSANLMGLNEKLFF.